This T cell receptor (beta chain) was recorded in a study of cytomegalovirus exposure and HLA in healthy donors. Study results and limitations: Equally common other TCR beta chains were less clonally expanded than HLA-associated ones, a later analysis found. A later analysis linked 15,000 to 20,000 TCR beta sequences to HLA alleles at 0.05 false discovery rate. TCR beta chain V- and J-gene trimming was linked, in a later analysis, to a missense variant in DCLRE1C.

The V end lost 3 bases, the J end lost 1 base, and 16 bases lay between the germline ends. The CDR3 is made up of 17 amino acids. Germline-derived CDR1 and CDR2 are KGHSH and LQKENI. A note on this clone: Its antigen is as yet unknown.

This PCR relied on a set of 60 Vbeta primers and 13 Jbeta primers. TCRdb's table, derived via immunoSEQ multiplex PCR, lists solely in-frame clones and lacks some. The data show 150,000 to 200,000 clones, over 75% seen once. Although they were nominally healthy when sampled, donors likely had unrecorded immune exposures. The TCR originated in a man aged 18 to 35 in good health and CMV-seropositive. The genes are TRBV18 and TRBJ1-5, with D possibly matching TRBD1 (5 bases). Sequencing used PBMCs. The DNA of the CDR3 is TGTGCCAGCTCACCCCGAGACAAATCAGGGAGCAATCAGCCCCAGCATTTT. It specifies CASSPRDKSGSNQPQHF.